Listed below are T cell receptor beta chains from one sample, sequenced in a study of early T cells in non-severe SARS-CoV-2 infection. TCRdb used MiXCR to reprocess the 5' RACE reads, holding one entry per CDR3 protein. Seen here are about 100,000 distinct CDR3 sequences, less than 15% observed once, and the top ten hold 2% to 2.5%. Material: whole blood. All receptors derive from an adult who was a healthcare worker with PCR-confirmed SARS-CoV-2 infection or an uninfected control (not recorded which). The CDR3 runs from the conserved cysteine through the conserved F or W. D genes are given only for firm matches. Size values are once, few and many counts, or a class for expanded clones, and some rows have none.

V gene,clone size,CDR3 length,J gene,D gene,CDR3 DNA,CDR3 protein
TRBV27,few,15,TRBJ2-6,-,TGTGCCAGCAGTTCCCCGTTCTCTGGGGCCAACGTCCTGACTTTC,CASSSPFSGANVLTF
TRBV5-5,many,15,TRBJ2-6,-,TGTGCCAGCAGCTTCACTGCCTCTGGGGCCAACGTCCTGACTTTC,CASSFTASGANVLTF
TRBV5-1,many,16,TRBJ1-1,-,TGCGCCAGCAGCTTGGGGAATAGACAGACGAACACTGAAGCTTTCTTT,CASSLGNRQTNTEAFF
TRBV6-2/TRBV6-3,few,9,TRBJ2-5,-,TGTGCCAGCATCGAGACCCAGTACTTC,CASIETQYF
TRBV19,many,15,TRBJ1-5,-,TGTGCCAGTAGTATATCAGGACAGAGGAATCAGCCCCAGCATTTT,CASSISGQRNQPQHF
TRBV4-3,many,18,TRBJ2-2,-,TGCGCCAGCAGCCAAGGTTTCGCGGCGCGGGGAGGAGCCGGGGAGCTGTTTTTT,CASSQGFAARGGAGELFF
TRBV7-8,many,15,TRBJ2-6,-,TGTGCCAGCAGCTTAGCAGGGACTGGGGCCAACGTCCTGACTTTC,CASSLAGTGANVLTF
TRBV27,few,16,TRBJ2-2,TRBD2,TGTGCCAGCACCGGAGACAGACTAGCTGCTACCGGGGAGCTGTTTTTT,CASTGDRLAATGELFF
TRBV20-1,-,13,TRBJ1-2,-,TGCAGTGCTAGAGGATCTGGGAACTATGGCTACACCTTC,CSARGSGNYGYTF
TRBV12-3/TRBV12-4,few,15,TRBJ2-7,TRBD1,TGTGCCAGCAGCTCCGCTCCCGGGACAGGGTCCGAGCAGTACTTC,CASSSAPGTGSEQYF
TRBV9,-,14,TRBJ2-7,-,TGTGCCAGCAGCGTGGGCTCGGAACACTACGAGCAGTACTTC,CASSVGSEHYEQYF
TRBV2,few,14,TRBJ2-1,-,TGTGCCAGCAGTTCCACCGTACTCAACAATGAGCAGTTCTTC,CASSSTVLNNEQFF
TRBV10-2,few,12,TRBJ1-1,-,TGCGCCAGCAGTGATGGGATGAACCAAGCTTTCTTT,CASSDGMNQAFF
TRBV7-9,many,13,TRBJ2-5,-,TGTGCCAGCAAGCCTCTAGGGGAGGAGACCCAGTACTTC,CASKPLGEETQYF
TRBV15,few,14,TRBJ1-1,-,TGTGCCACCAGCAGAGATCCGGGGGACACTGAAGCTTTCTTT,CATSRDPGDTEAFF
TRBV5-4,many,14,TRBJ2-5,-,TGTGCCAGCAGCCCAGGGGGGCCGCAAGAGACCCAGTACTTC,CASSPGGPQETQYF
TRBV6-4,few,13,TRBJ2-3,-,TGTGCCAGCAGTGACTCCTTTAGGGGCGAGCAGTATTTT,CASSDSFRGEQYF
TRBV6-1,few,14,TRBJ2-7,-,TGTGCCAGCAGTGTGGAGGGGACAGCCTACGAGCAGTACTTC,CASSVEGTAYEQYF
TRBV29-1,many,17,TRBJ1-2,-,TGCAGCGTATATGACAGGTTGTCCGTCCCCTCTAACTATGGCTACACCTTC,CSVYDRLSVPSNYGYTF
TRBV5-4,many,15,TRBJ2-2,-,TGTGCCAGCAGCTCGACAACTACGAACACCGGGGAGCTGTTTTTT,CASSSTTTNTGELFF
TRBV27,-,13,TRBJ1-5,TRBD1,TGTGCCAGCAGTGGTCGGACAGGACAGCCCCAGCATTTT,CASSGRTGQPQHF
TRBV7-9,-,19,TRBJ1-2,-,TGTGCCAGCAGCTTAGACGAGTGGTTCACAGGGACGGCTAACTATGGCTACACCTTC,CASSLDEWFTGTANYGYTF
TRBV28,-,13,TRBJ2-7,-,TGTGCCAGCAGTTTAGACACACGCTACGAGCAGTACTTC,CASSLDTRYEQYF
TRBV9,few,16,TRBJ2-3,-,TGTGCCAGCAGCGTACTGGGGGGCTTTGTGGCAGATACGCAGTATTTT,CASSVLGGFVADTQYF
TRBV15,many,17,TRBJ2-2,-,TGTGCCACCAGCAGAGAATTACCATCTTGGATCCCCGGGGAGCTGTTTTTT,CATSRELPSWIPGELFF
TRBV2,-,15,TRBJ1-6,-,TGTGCCAGCAAGTCGGACAGTCAAGAAGGTTCACCCCTCCACTTT,CASKSDSQEGSPLHF
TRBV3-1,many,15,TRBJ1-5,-,TGTGCCAGCAGCCAAGAGAGTGATTACAATCAGCCCCAGCATTTT,CASSQESDYNQPQHF
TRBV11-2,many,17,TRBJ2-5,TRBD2,TGTGCCAGCAGACTTAGACTAGCGGGGGGGAGGCAAGAGACCCAGTACTTC,CASRLRLAGGRQETQYF
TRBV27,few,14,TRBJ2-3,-,TGTGCCAGCAGTCCGAGATTTACAGCAGATACGCAGTATTTT,CASSPRFTADTQYF
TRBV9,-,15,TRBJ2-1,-,TGTGCCAGCAGCGTAAGGGGTGGTTCCTACAATGAGCAGTTCTTC,CASSVRGGSYNEQFF
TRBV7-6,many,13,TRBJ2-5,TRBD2,TGTGCCAGCAGCCCGGGACTACAAGAGACCCAGTACTTC,CASSPGLQETQYF
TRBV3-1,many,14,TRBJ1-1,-,TGTGCCAGCAGCCACTCCTCGGGGAACACTGAAGCTTTCTTT,CASSHSSGNTEAFF
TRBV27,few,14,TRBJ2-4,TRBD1,TGTGCCAGCAGTGATCACCAGGGGGCTGACATTCAGTACTTC,CASSDHQGADIQYF